A selection of T cell receptor beta chains follows, all from one sample in a study of blood T cell repertoires in COVID-19. This table comes from immunoSEQ multiplex PCR, and its TCRdb copy is limited to in-frame clones, with some not included. In the table there are 110,000 or so clones, around 85% of which are singletons. The source material was peripheral blood. The receptors originated from a human donor in a cohort sampled during active COVID-19. CDR3s include the opening cysteine and the closing phenylalanine or tryptophan. D genes are given only for firm matches. Clone size is given for some rows only: seen once, a few or many times, or a class if the clone is expanded.

clone_size: .; j_call: TRBJ1-5; d_call: TRBD1; cdr3_length: 13; v_call: TRBV7-3; cdr3_aa: CASRSRGNQPQHF; cdr3_nt: TGTGCCAGCAGGTCCAGGGGGAATCAGCCCCAGCATTTT
clone_size: .; j_call: TRBJ2-2; d_call: TRBD1; cdr3_length: 16; v_call: TRBV5-4; cdr3_aa: CASSSGQSANTGELFF; cdr3_nt: TGTGCCAGCAGCTCGGGACAGTCCGCGAACACCGGGGAGCTGTTTTTT
clone_size: .; j_call: TRBJ2-1; d_call: TRBD2; cdr3_length: 15; v_call: TRBV11-2; cdr3_aa: CASSLDLGGWNEQFF; cdr3_nt: TGTGCCAGCAGCTTAGATCTGGGGGGGTGGAATGAGCAGTTCTTC
clone_size: .; j_call: TRBJ2-7; d_call: .; cdr3_length: 15; v_call: TRBV4-3; cdr3_aa: CASSPRQADFYEQYF; cdr3_nt: TGCGCCAGCAGCCCCCGACAGGCCGACTTCTACGAGCAGTACTTC
clone_size: .; j_call: TRBJ2-1; d_call: TRBD2; cdr3_length: 13; v_call: TRBV29-1; cdr3_aa: CSGETSGGLEQFF; cdr3_nt: TGCAGCGGTGAGACTAGCGGGGGCCTTGAGCAGTTCTTC
clone_size: .; j_call: TRBJ2-1; d_call: TRBD2; cdr3_length: 14; v_call: TRBV28; cdr3_aa: CASSLGTSGGAKFF; cdr3_nt: TGTGCCAGCAGTCTGGGGACTAGCGGGGGGGCTAAATTCTTC
clone_size: .; j_call: TRBJ2-3; d_call: TRBD2; cdr3_length: 16; v_call: TRBV5-1; cdr3_aa: CASSLEVAGSTDTQYF; cdr3_nt: TGCGCCAGCAGCTTGGAGGTAGCGGGCAGCACAGATACGCAGTATTTT
clone_size: .; j_call: TRBJ1-6; d_call: TRBD1; cdr3_length: 13; v_call: TRBV9; cdr3_aa: CASGQGVESPLHF; cdr3_nt: TGTGCCAGCGGACAGGGTGTAGAATCACCCCTCCACTTT
clone_size: .; j_call: TRBJ2-1; d_call: TRBD1; cdr3_length: 16; v_call: TRBV6-1; cdr3_aa: CASSDFAGQGANEQFF; cdr3_nt: TGTGCCAGCAGTGACTTCGCGGGACAGGGGGCGAATGAGCAGTTCTTC
clone_size: .; j_call: TRBJ1-6; d_call: .; cdr3_length: 15; v_call: TRBV6-1; cdr3_aa: CASSDWSSYNSPLHF; cdr3_nt: TGTGCCAGCAGTGATTGGAGCTCCTATAATTCACCCCTCCACTTT
clone_size: .; j_call: TRBJ2-3; d_call: TRBD2; cdr3_length: 15; v_call: TRBV7-9; cdr3_aa: CASSLGEGYTDTQYF; cdr3_nt: TGTGCCAGCAGCTTAGGGGAGGGTTACACAGATACGCAGTATTTT
clone_size: .; j_call: TRBJ2-2; d_call: .; cdr3_length: 15; v_call: TRBV5-1; cdr3_aa: CASRLGADDTGELFF; cdr3_nt: TGCGCCAGCAGGTTGGGGGCCGATGACACCGGGGAGCTGTTTTTT
clone_size: .; j_call: TRBJ2-5; d_call: .; cdr3_length: 17; v_call: TRBV4-3; cdr3_aa: CASSQESWSAGLGTQYF; cdr3_nt: TGCGCCAGCAGCCAAGAATCCTGGAGTGCGGGACTTGGGACCCAGTACTTC
clone_size: .; j_call: TRBJ2-7; d_call: TRBD2; cdr3_length: 15; v_call: TRBV7-9; cdr3_aa: CASSWSGGDHYEQYF; cdr3_nt: TGTGCCAGCAGCTGGTCCGGGGGGGACCACTACGAGCAGTACTTC
clone_size: .; j_call: TRBJ1-1; d_call: .; cdr3_length: 13; v_call: TRBV27; cdr3_aa: CASSPGWSTEAFF; cdr3_nt: TGTGCCAGCAGTCCAGGGTGGTCCACTGAAGCTTTCTTT
clone_size: .; j_call: TRBJ2-7; d_call: .; cdr3_length: 14; v_call: TRBV5-1; cdr3_aa: CASSSPDITYEQYF; cdr3_nt: TGCGCCAGCAGCTCGCCGGACATTACCTACGAGCAGTACTTC
clone_size: .; j_call: TRBJ1-2; d_call: .; cdr3_length: 13; v_call: TRBV6-2/TRBV6-3; cdr3_aa: CASSYPSNYGYTF; cdr3_nt: TGTGCCAGCAGTTACCCCAGTAACTATGGCTACACCTTC
clone_size: .; j_call: TRBJ2-3; d_call: .; cdr3_length: 15; v_call: TRBV15; cdr3_aa: CATSRAGTSTDTQYF; cdr3_nt: TGTGCCACCAGCAGAGCGGGGACTAGCACAGATACGCAGTATTTT
clone_size: .; j_call: TRBJ1-2; d_call: TRBD1; cdr3_length: 16; v_call: TRBV6-1; cdr3_aa: CASSAGRQGGYYGYTF; cdr3_nt: TGTGCCAGCAGTGCGGGTCGACAGGGCGGCTACTATGGCTACACCTTC
clone_size: .; j_call: TRBJ1-1; d_call: .; cdr3_length: 15; v_call: TRBV25-1; cdr3_aa: CASSELGWGDTEAFF; cdr3_nt: TGTGCCAGCAGTGAATTGGGTTGGGGGGACACTGAAGCTTTCTTT
clone_size: .; j_call: TRBJ1-1; d_call: .; cdr3_length: 15; v_call: TRBV7-2; cdr3_aa: CASSPPVQGNTEAFF; cdr3_nt: TGTGCCAGCAGTCCCCCCGTACAGGGCAACACTGAAGCTTTCTTT
clone_size: .; j_call: TRBJ2-2; d_call: .; cdr3_length: 16; v_call: TRBV21-1; cdr3_aa: CASSKITGGNTGELFF; cdr3_nt: TGTGCCAGCAGCAAGATAACGGGAGGAAACACCGGGGAGCTGTTTTTT
clone_size: .; j_call: TRBJ2-7; d_call: .; cdr3_length: 13; v_call: TRBV24-1; cdr3_aa: CATSTPSSYEQYF; cdr3_nt: TGTGCCACCTCGACACCAAGCTCCTACGAGCAGTACTTC
clone_size: .; j_call: TRBJ2-5; d_call: TRBD2; cdr3_length: 17; v_call: TRBV7-3; cdr3_aa: CASSPGTSGGAEETQYF; cdr3_nt: TGTGCCAGCAGCCCCGGGACTAGCGGGGGGGCCGAAGAGACCCAGTACTTC
clone_size: .; j_call: TRBJ1-5; d_call: .; cdr3_length: 15; v_call: TRBV28; cdr3_aa: CASSFRDIYNQPQHF; cdr3_nt: TGTGCCAGCAGTTTCAGGGACATATACAATCAGCCCCAGCATTTT
clone_size: .; j_call: TRBJ2-4; d_call: .; cdr3_length: 15; v_call: TRBV6-5; cdr3_aa: CASSYSGPPTDIQYF; cdr3_nt: TGTGCCAGCAGTTACTCCGGCCCCCCAACAGACATTCAGTACTTC
clone_size: few; j_call: TRBJ1-5; d_call: .; cdr3_length: 19; v_call: TRBV3-1/TRBV3-2; cdr3_aa: CASRQTRRGRGCGYQPQHF; cdr3_nt: TGTGCCAGCAGGCAAACAAGGAGGGGAAGGGGATGTGGTTATCAGCCCCAGCATTTT
clone_size: .; j_call: TRBJ2-3; d_call: TRBD1; cdr3_length: 17; v_call: TRBV24-1; cdr3_aa: CATSDADRAEGTDTQYF; cdr3_nt: TGTGCCACCAGTGATGCCGACAGGGCGGAGGGCACAGATACGCAGTATTTT
clone_size: .; j_call: TRBJ2-2; d_call: TRBD1; cdr3_length: 17; v_call: TRBV5-1; cdr3_aa: CASSLGQGARETGELFF; cdr3_nt: TGCGCCAGCAGCTTGGGACAGGGGGCCCGTGAGACCGGGGAGCTGTTTTTT
clone_size: .; j_call: TRBJ2-1; d_call: TRBD2; cdr3_length: 16; v_call: TRBV27; cdr3_aa: CASSLLTSRTHNEQFF; cdr3_nt: TGTGCCAGCAGTTTATTGACTAGCCGCACCCACAATGAGCAGTTCTTC
clone_size: .; j_call: TRBJ1-1; d_call: .; cdr3_length: 13; v_call: TRBV27; cdr3_aa: CASSLKARDEAFF; cdr3_nt: TGTGCCAGCAGTTTAAAGGCTAGAGATGAAGCTTTCTTT
clone_size: .; j_call: TRBJ1-1; d_call: .; cdr3_length: 12; v_call: TRBV28; cdr3_aa: CASSFLNTEAFF; cdr3_nt: TGTGCCAGCAGTTTCTTGAACACTGAAGCTTTCTTT
clone_size: .; j_call: TRBJ1-5; d_call: .; cdr3_length: 17; v_call: TRBV11-2; cdr3_aa: CASSLGGSGTLNQPQHF; cdr3_nt: TGTGCCAGCAGCTTAGGGGGTTCCGGGACACTTAATCAGCCCCAGCATTTT
clone_size: .; j_call: TRBJ1-2; d_call: TRBD1; cdr3_length: 14; v_call: TRBV29-1; cdr3_aa: CSVDKTGTGVGYTF; cdr3_nt: TGCAGCGTCGACAAAACCGGGACAGGGGTCGGCTACACCTTC
clone_size: .; j_call: TRBJ1-6; d_call: .; cdr3_length: 13; v_call: TRBV27; cdr3_aa: CATSTEGGSPLHF; cdr3_nt: TGTGCCACCTCCACGGAGGGAGGGTCACCCCTCCACTTT
clone_size: .; j_call: TRBJ1-3; d_call: .; cdr3_length: 19; v_call: TRBV6-1; cdr3_aa: CASSEYGQRMIKAGNTIYF; cdr3_nt: TGTGCCAGCAGTGAATACGGACAGAGGATGATTAAGGCTGGAAACACCATATATTTT
clone_size: .; j_call: TRBJ1-5; d_call: .; cdr3_length: 16; v_call: TRBV15; cdr3_aa: CATSSHVGGRNQPQHF; cdr3_nt: TGTGCCACCAGCAGCCACGTGGGAGGAAGAAACCAGCCCCAGCATTTT
clone_size: .; j_call: TRBJ1-4; d_call: TRBD1; cdr3_length: 13; v_call: TRBV6-5; cdr3_aa: CASSTDRDEKLFF; cdr3_nt: TGTGCCAGCAGTACCGACAGGGATGAAAAACTGTTTTTT
clone_size: .; j_call: TRBJ2-1; d_call: .; cdr3_length: 14; v_call: TRBV7-3; cdr3_aa: CASSAPTSSDEQFF; cdr3_nt: TGTGCCAGCAGCGCCCCGACTAGTTCAGATGAGCAGTTCTTC
clone_size: .; j_call: TRBJ1-6; d_call: .; cdr3_length: 14; v_call: TRBV25-1; cdr3_aa: CASSDWGGNSPLHF; cdr3_nt: TGTGCCAGCAGTGATTGGGGGGGTAATTCACCCCTCCACTTT
clone_size: .; j_call: TRBJ2-7; d_call: .; cdr3_length: 14; v_call: TRBV2; cdr3_aa: CASSVLARLVEQYF; cdr3_nt: TGTGCCAGCAGTGTCTTGGCACGACTGGTCGAGCAGTACTTC
clone_size: .; j_call: TRBJ2-4; d_call: .; cdr3_length: 15; v_call: TRBV2; cdr3_aa: CASTQQNLAKNIQYF; cdr3_nt: TGTGCCAGCACCCAACAGAATCTAGCCAAAAACATTCAGTACTTC
clone_size: .; j_call: TRBJ2-2; d_call: TRBD2; cdr3_length: 15; v_call: TRBV2; cdr3_aa: CASSRLAGLAGELFF; cdr3_nt: TGTGCCAGCAGTCGACTAGCGGGGCTCGCCGGGGAGCTGTTTTTT